These 19 T cell receptor beta chains came from one sample sequenced in a study of blood T cell repertoires in COVID-19. Repertoires were generated with immunoSEQ multiplex PCR, while TCRdb's copy carries only in-frame clones and drops some. The sample holds roughly 160,000 clones; around 80% are singletons and the top ten take 8% to 13%. Sequencing was done on a sample of PBMCs or T cells enriched from blood (not recorded which). These receptors were collected from a man aged 50 or older who had recovered from COVID-19.

The rearrangement joins TRBV5-5 to TRBJ2-2; maybe TRBD2 (6 bases). This CDR3 contains 16 residues. Germline V gene lookup returns CDR1 SGHKS and CDR2 YYEKEE (reference sequence). Trimming pared 4 bases from V and 7 bases from J, leaving 20 bases between. The CDR3, as DNA: TGTGCCAGCAGCCCCTTAGGGACCCCCGGGGGCGGGGAGCTGTTTTTT. Its translation is CASSPLGTPGGGELFF.

The rearrangement uses TRBV29-1 and TRBJ1-5, with D hard to call. The CDR3 length is 11 residues. V was pared by 1 base and J by 11 bases, with 9 bases between. Germline CDR1 SQVTM, CDR2 ANQGSEA. CDR3 sequence: CSVEVREAQHF. CDR3 sequence (DNA): TGCAGCGTTGAAGTCCGGGAAGCCCAGCATTTT.

The V gene is TRBV18, the J gene TRBJ2-2; 7 positions match TRBD1. Germline CDR1 is KGHSH and CDR2 is LQKENI. V was clipped by 4 bases and J by 4 bases; unmatched bases: 15. This CDR3 is 18 amino acids long. The CDR3 DNA reads TGTGCCAGCTCACATTCATTCTTCGGACAGGTGGCCACCGGGGAGCTGTTTTTT. This gives the protein CASSHSFFGQVATGELFF.

The V and J genes are TRBV7-8 and TRBJ2-2; no firm D call. The length of the CDR3 is 14 residues. Trimming shortened V by 5 bases and J by 2 bases, and 9 bases separated the two germline ends. Germline V lookup: CDR1 SGHVS, CDR2 FQNEAQ. The CDR3 is CASSTGSNTGELFF. CDR3 in DNA: TGTGCCAGCAGCACCGGGTCTAACACCGGGGAGCTGTTTTTT.

The V and J genes are TRBV19 and TRBJ2-7; 8 nucleotides align to TRBD1. The CDR3 covers 14 residues. Germline CDR1 LNHDA, CDR2 SQIVND (reference sequence). The junction had 2 bases not matched to a gene; V was cut back by 1 base and J by 3 bases. The CDR3 spells CASSIAGQVYEQYF. In DNA form, the CDR3 reads TGTGCCAGTAGTATAGCGGGACAGGTCTACGAGCAGTACTTC.

This clone was seen more than once but under ten times. This chain connects TRBV28 to TRBJ2-1; D may be TRBD1 (6 bases). V lost 3 bases, J lost 4 bases, and 10 bases lay in between. CDR1 MDHEN and CDR2 SYDVKM come from the germline V gene. The CDR3 length is 14 residues. CDR3 region: CASSFLQGYNEQFF. The CDR3, as DNA: TGTGCCAGCAGTTTCTTACAGGGTTACAATGAGCAGTTCTTC.

CDR3 bases: TGCAGCGCAAAGGGGACAGGGTTGAATCAGCCCCAGCATTTT. Its translation: CSAKGTGLNQPQHF. The rearrangement joins TRBV29-1 to TRBJ1-5, with 9 nucleotides matching TRBD1. Per germline, CDR1 SQVTM and CDR2 ANQGSEA. The CDR3 is made up of 14 amino acids. V lost 7 bases to trimming and J lost 4 bases; unmatched junction nucleotides: 8. The full variable domain, rest sourced from reference TRBV29-1 and TRBJ1-5, is SAVISQKPSRDICQRGTSLTIQCQVDSQVTMMFWYRQQPGQSLTLIATANQGSEATYESGFVIDKFPISRPNLTFSTLTVSNMSPEDSSIYLCSAKGTGLNQPQHFGDGTRLSIL.

The gene calls are TRBV5-6 and TRBJ2-7, with TRBD2 matching 9 bases. Trimming cost V 4 bases and J 0 bases; bases outside gene matches: 8. This CDR3 is built from 16 residues. Germline V gives CDR1 SGHDT, CDR2 YYEEEE. CDR3 nucleotide sequence: TGTGCCAGCAGCCTAGCCGGCGGGGGGGTCTCCTACGAGCAGTACTTC. Amino acid sequence: CASSLAGGGVSYEQYF.

This chain uses TRBV24-1 with TRBJ1-2; D might be TRBD1 (5 bases). This CDR3 region has 13 residues. Looked up from germline, CDR1 is KGHDR and CDR2 is SFDVKD. Trimming pared 3 bases from V and 6 bases from J, leaving 10 bases between. The CDR3 loop is CATSDQGRDGYTF. CDR3 in DNA: TGTGCCACCAGTGATCAGGGTAGGGATGGCTACACCTTC.

This chain links TRBV28 with TRBJ1-5, with D perhaps matching TRBD1 (6 bases). The CDR3 loop spans 14 amino acids. Per germline, CDR1 MDHEN and CDR2 SYDVKM. V lost 6 bases and J lost 7, with 16 bases in between. Here the CDR3 DNA reads TGTGCCAGCAGATTAGGACAGTATAACCAGCCCCAGCATTTT. It codes for CASRLGQYNQPQHF.

The chain has TRBV24-1 and TRBJ1-1, with TRBD1 as a possible D gene (5 bases). Germline V gene data show CDR1 as KGHDR and CDR2 as SFDVKD. CDR3 length: 14 residues. V was pared by 4 bases and J by 10 bases, with 18 bases between. The CDR3 spells CATSEGPTGYGAFF. The CDR3 nucleotides are TGTGCCACCAGTGAGGGCCCCACAGGCTATGGAGCTTTCTTT.

V and J are TRBV7-3 and TRBJ2-3; weak D call: TRBD2 (5 bases). The V gene's germline CDR1 is SGHTA and CDR2 FQGTGA. V shed 2 bases and J shed 6 bases, with 12 bases lying between them. CDR3 size: 14 residues. The CDR3 nucleotides are TGTGCCAGCAGCTTATTCGGGGAGAGCGATACGCAGTATTTT. Translating gives CASSLFGESDTQYF.

The rearrangement links TRBV4-1 to TRBJ2-4, with D perhaps matching TRBD1 (5 bases). The V gene lost 4 bases and the J gene lost 1 base, with 17 bases spanning the gap. Germline V CDR1 and CDR2: MGHRA, YSYEKL. There are 17 residues in the CDR3. The CDR3 DNA reads TGCGCCAGCAGCCCAGCACCCAATGGGGCCGCCAAAAACATTCAGTACTTC. This codes for CASSPAPNGAAKNIQYF.

The chain employs TRBV4-1 and TRBJ2-7; TRBD1 is a possible D gene (7 bases). Trimming cost V 5 bases and J 0 bases, with 20 bases left between them. The CDR3 loop spans 17 amino acids. CDR1 MGHRA and CDR2 YSYEKL come from the germline V gene. The CDR3, as DNA: TGCGCCAGCAGCTTTGAAACGACAGGGACTTACTCCTACGAGCAGTACTTC. It is translated as CASSFETTGTYSYEQYF.

CDR3 loop: CASSAGTSGGPDTQYF. For the CDR3, the DNA is TGTGCCAGTAGTGCCGGGACTAGCGGGGGCCCTGATACGCAGTATTTT. The gene calls are TRBV19 and TRBJ2-3, with 14 nucleotides matching TRBD2. The CDR3 sequence is 16 residues long. The J segment lost 6 bases and the V segment lost 5 bases, leaving 7 bases of the junction unmatched. The germline V gene has CDR1 LNHDA and CDR2 SQIVND (reference sequence). Combining the CDR3 with reference TRBV19 and TRBJ2-3 gives the whole variable domain DGGITQSPKYLFRKEGQNVTLSCEQNLNHDAMYWYRQDPGQGLRLIYYSQIVNDFQKGDIAEGYSVSREKKESFPLTVTSAQKNPTAFYLCASSAGTSGGPDTQYFGPGTRLTVL.

The V and J genes are TRBV7-3 and TRBJ2-2; tentatively, D is TRBD1 (6 bases). Between the trimmed V and J ends, which lost 3 bases and 7 bases, there was a span of 15 bases. The CDR3 spans 15 residues. Germline V lookup: CDR1 SGHTA, CDR2 FQGTGA. The CDR3 here is CASSFAGGQGGELFF. CDR3 DNA sequence: TGTGCCAGCAGCTTCGCTGGGGGCCAGGGCGGGGAGCTGTTTTTT.

This clone appeared many times. V and J are TRBV5-4 and TRBJ2-2; possible D gene TRBD1, 5 bases. Trimming stripped 4 bases from V and 7 bases from J, with 14 bases between. Germline V gene sequence: CDR1 SGHNT, CDR2 YYREEE (reference sequence). The CDR3 totals 14 residues. CDR3: CASSIQGTGGELFF. The CDR3 nucleotides read TGTGCCAGCAGCATCCAGGGCACGGGCGGGGAGCTGTTTTTT.

The CDR3 sequence: CASSLGTHRYEQYF. CDR3 nucleotides: TGTGCCAGCAGCTTGGGAACTCACCGCTACGAGCAGTACTTC. The chain has TRBV5-4 and TRBJ2-7; D gene unclear. The V gene lost 0 bases and the J gene lost 3 bases, with 10 bases spanning the gap. The CDR3 is 14 residues long. Germline CDR1 is SGHNT and CDR2 is YYREEE (reference sequence).

The chain uses TRBV11-2 and TRBJ2-5; D uncertain. In germline, CDR1 is SGHAT, CDR2 FQNNGV. The CDR3 loop spans 14 amino acids. V was pared by 7 bases and J by 1 base, with 13 bases between. The CDR3 DNA reads as TGTGCCAGCACCCCCGAGGCGGCCCAAGAGACCCAGTACTTC. This gives the protein CASTPEAAQETQYF.